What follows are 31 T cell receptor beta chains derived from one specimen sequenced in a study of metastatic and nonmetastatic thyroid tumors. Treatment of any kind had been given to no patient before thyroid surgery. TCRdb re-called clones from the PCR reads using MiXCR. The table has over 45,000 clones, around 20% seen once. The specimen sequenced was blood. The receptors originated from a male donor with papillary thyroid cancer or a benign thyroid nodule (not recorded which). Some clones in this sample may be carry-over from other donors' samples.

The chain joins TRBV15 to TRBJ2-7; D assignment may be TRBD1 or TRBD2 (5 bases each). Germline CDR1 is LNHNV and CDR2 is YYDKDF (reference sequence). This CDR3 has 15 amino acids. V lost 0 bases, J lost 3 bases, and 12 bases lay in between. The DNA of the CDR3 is TGTGCCACCAGCAGAGATTTGGGACCCAACTACGAGCAGTACTTC. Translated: CATSRDLGPNYEQYF.

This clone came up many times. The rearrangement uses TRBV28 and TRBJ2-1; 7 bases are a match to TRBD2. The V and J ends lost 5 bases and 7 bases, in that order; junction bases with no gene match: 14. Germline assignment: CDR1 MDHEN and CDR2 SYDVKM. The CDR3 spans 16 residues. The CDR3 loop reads CASSPQVAGAVNEQFF. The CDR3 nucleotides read TGTGCCAGCAGTCCTCAAGTGGCGGGAGCAGTAAATGAGCAGTTCTTC.

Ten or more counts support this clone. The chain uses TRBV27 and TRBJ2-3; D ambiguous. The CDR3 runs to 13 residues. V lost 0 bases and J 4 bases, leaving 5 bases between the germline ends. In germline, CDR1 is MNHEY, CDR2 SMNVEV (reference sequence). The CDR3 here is CASSLSYPDTQYF. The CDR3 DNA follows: TGTGCCAGCAGTTTATCTTACCCAGATACGCAGTATTTT.

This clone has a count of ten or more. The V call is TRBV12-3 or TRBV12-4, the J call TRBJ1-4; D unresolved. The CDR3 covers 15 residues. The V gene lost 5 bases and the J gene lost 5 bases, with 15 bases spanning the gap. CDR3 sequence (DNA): TGTGCCAGCAGTCTCGACCTTGGCAGGAATGAAAAACTGTTTTTT. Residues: CASSLDLGRNEKLFF.

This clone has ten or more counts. The CDR3 coding sequence is TGCGCCAGCAGCTTCGAGAACCCGACAGGGACTGAAGCTTTCTTT. Encoded protein: CASSFENPTGTEAFF. The rearrangement links TRBV5-1 to TRBJ1-1, with 7 bases fitting TRBD1. Looked up from germline, CDR1 is SGHRS and CDR2 is YFSETQ. V dropped 2 bases and J dropped 5; count of bases not matched to a gene: 9. CDR3 size: 15 residues.

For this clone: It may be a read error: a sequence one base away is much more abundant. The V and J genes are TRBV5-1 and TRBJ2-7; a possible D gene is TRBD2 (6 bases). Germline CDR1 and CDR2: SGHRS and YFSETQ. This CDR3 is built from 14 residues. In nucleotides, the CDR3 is TGCGCCAGCATCTTGGGACTGAGAGTCTACGAGCAGTACTTC. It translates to CASILGLRVYEQYF.

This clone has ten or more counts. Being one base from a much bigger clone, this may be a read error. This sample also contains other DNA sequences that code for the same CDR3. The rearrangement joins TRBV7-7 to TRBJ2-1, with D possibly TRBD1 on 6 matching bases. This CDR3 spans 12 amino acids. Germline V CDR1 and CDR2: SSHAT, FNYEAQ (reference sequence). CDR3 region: CASSQGNNEQFF. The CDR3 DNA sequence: TGTGCTAGCAGTCAGGGGAACAATGAGCAATTCTTC.

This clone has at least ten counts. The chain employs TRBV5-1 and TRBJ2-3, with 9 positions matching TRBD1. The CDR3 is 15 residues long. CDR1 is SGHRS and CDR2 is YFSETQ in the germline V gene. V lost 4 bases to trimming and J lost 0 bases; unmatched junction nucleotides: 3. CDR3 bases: TGCGCCAGCAGCCCAGGACAGGGGAGCACAGATACGCAGTATTTT. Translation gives CASSPGQGSTDTQYF.

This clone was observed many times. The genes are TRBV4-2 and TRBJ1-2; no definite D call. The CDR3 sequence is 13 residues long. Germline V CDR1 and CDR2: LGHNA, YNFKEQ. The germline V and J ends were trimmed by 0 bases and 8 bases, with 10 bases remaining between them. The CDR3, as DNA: TGTGCCAGCAGCCAAGACTGGGCCAGGGGCTACACCTTC. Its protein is CASSQDWARGYTF.

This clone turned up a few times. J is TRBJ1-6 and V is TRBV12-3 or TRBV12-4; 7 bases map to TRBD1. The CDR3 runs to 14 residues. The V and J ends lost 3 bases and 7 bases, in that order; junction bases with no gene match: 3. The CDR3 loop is CASSFRTGNSPLHF. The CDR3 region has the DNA TGTGCCAGCAGTTTCCGGACAGGCAATTCACCCCTCCACTTT.

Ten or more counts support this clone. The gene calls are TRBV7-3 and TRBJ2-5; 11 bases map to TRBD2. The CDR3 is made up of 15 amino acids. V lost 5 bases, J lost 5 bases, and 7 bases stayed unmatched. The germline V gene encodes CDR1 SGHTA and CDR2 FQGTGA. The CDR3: CASSVSGGAFETQYF. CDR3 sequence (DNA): TGTGCCAGCAGCGTTAGCGGGGGGGCTTTCGAGACCCAGTACTTC.

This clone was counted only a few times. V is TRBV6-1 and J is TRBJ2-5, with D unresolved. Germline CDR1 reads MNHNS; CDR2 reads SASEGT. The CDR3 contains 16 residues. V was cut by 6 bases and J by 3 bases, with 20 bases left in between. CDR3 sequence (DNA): TGTGCCAGCAGCCATGGACCCTCACGATCAAAAGAGACCCAGTACTTC. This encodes CASSHGPSRSKETQYF.

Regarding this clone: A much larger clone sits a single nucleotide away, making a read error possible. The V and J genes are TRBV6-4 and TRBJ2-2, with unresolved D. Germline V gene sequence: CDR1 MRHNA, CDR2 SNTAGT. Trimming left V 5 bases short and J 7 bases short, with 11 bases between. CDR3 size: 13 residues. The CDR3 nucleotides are TGTGCCAGCAGTCCCACCAGTTACGGGGAGCTGTTTTTT. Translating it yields CASSPTSYGELFF.

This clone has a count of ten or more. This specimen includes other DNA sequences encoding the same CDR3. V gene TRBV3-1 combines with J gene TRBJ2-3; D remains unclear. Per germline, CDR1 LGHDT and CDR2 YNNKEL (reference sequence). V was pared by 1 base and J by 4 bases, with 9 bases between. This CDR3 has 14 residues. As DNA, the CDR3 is TGTGCCAGCAGCCAAGGGACCAGTTCAGATACGCAGTATTTT. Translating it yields CASSQGTSSDTQYF.

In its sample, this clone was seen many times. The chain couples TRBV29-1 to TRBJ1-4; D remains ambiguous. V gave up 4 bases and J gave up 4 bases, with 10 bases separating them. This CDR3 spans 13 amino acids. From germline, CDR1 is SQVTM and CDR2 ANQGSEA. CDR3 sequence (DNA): TGCAGCGTTGGGCGGTCCCTTAATGAAAAACTGTTTTTT. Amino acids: CSVGRSLNEKLFF.

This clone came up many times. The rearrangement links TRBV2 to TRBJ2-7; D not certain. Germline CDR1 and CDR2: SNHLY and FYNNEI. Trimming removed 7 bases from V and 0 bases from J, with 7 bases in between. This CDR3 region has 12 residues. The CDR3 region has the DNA TGTGCCAGCATCCAAGACTCCTACGAGCAGTACTTC. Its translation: CASIQDSYEQYF.

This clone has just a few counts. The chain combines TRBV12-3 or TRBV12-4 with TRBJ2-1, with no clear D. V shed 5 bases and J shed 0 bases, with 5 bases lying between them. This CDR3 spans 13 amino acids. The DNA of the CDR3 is TGTGCCAGCAGTCCAAACTCCTACAATGAGCAGTTCTTC. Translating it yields CASSPNSYNEQFF.

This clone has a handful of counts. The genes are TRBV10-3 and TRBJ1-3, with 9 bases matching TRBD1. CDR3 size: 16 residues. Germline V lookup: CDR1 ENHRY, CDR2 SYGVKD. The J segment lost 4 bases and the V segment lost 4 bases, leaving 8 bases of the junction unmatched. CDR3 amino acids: CAISGTGVSGGNTIYF. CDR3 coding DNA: TGTGCCATCAGTGGGACAGGGGTTTCTGGGGGAAACACCATATATTTT.

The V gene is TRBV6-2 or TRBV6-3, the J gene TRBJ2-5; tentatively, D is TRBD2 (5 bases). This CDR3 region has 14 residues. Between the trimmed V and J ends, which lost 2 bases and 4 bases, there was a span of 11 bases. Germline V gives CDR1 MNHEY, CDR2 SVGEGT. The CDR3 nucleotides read TGTGCCAGCAGTTACATTGGCGGGCGAGAGACCCAGTACTTC. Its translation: CASSYIGGRETQYF.

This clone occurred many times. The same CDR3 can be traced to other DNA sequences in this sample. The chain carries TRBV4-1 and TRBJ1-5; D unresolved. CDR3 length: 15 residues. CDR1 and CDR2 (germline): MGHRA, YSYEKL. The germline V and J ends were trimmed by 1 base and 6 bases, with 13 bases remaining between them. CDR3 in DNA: TGCGCCAGCAGCCAAGCACCAGGCGCAAGTCAGCCCCAGCATTTT. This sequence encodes CASSQAPGASQPQHF.

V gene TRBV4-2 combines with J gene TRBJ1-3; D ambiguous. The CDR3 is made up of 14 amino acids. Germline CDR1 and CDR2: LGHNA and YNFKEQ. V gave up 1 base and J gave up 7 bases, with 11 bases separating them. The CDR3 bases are TGTGCCAGCAGCCAAGTTAAAACTATGAACACCATATATTTT. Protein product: CASSQVKTMNTIYF.

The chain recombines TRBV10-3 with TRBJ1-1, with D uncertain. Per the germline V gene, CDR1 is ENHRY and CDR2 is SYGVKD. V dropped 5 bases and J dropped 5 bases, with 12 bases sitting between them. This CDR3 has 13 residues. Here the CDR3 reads CAISYSRETEAFF. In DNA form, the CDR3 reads TGTGCCATCAGTTATTCACGGGAGACTGAAGCTTTCTTT.

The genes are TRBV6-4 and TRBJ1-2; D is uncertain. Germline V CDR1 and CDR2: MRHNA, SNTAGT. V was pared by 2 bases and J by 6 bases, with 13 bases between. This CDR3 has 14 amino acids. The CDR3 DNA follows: TGTGCCAGCAGTGACGGGCACGTGGCCGATGGCTACACCTTC. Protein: CASSDGHVADGYTF.

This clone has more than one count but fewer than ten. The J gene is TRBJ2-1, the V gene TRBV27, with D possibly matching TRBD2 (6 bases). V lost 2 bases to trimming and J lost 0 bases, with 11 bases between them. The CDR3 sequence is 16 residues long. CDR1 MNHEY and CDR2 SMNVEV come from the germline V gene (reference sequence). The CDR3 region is CASSLVGRGSYNEQFF. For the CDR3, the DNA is TGTGCCAGCAGTTTAGTTGGGCGGGGCTCCTACAATGAGCAGTTCTTC.

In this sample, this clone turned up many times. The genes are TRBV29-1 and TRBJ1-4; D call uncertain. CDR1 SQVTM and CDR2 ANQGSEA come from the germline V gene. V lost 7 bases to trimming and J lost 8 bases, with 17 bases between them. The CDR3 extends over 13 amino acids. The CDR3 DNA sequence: TGCAGCGGATTTACCCAGGAACCAGAAAAACTGTTTTTT. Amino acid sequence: CSGFTQEPEKLFF. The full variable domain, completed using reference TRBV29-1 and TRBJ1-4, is SAVISQKPSRDICQRGTSLTIQCQVDSQVTMMFWYRQQPGQSLTLIATANQGSEATYESGFVIDKFPISRPNLTFSTLTVSNMSPEDSSIYLCSGFTQEPEKLFFGSGTQLSVL.

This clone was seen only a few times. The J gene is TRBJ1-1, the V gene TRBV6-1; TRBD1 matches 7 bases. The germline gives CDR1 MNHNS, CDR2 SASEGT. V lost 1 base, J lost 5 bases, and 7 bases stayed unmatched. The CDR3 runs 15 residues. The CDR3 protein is CASSEEEGGGTEAFF. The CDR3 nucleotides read TGTGCCAGCAGTGAAGAAGAAGGGGGCGGAACTGAAGCTTTCTTT.

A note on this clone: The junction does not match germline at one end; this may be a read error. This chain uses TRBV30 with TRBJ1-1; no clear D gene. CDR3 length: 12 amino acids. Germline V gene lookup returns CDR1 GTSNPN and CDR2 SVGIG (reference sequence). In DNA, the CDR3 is TGTGCCTGGACCACAGATAACACTGAAGCTTCCTTT. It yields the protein CAWTTDNTEASF.

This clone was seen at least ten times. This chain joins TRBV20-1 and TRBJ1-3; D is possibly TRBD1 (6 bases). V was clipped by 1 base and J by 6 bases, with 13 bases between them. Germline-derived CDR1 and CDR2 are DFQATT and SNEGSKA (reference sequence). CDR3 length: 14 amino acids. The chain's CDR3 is CSARVPDSTNTIYF. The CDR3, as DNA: TGCAGTGCTAGAGTTCCGGACAGCACAAACACCATATATTTT.

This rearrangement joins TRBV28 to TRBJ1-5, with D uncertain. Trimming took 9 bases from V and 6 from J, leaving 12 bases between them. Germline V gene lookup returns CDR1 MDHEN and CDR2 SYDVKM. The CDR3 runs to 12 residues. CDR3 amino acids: CASRPISQPQHF. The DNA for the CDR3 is TGTGCCAGTAGACCGATAAGTCAGCCCCAGCATTTT. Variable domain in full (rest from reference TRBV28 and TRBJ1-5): DVKVTQSSRYLVKRTGEKVFLECVQDMDHENMFWYRQDPGLGLRLIYFSYDVKMKEKGDIPEGYSVSREKKERFSLILESASTNQTSMYLCASRPISQPQHFGDGTRLSIL.

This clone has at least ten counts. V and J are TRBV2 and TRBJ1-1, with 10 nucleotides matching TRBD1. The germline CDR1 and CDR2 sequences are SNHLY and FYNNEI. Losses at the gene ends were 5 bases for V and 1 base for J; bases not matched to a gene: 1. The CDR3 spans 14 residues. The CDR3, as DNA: TGTGCCAGCAGTTGGGACAGGGGGAACACTGAAGCTTTCTTT. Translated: CASSWDRGNTEAFF.

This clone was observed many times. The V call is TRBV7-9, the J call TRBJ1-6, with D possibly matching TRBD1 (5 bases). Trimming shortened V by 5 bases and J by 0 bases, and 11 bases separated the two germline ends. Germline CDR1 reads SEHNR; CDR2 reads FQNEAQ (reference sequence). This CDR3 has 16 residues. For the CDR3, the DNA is TGTGCCAGCAGCGCCCGGGACGTCTCCTATAATTCACCCCTCCACTTT. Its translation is CASSARDVSYNSPLHF.